The entry that follows covers one T cell receptor (beta chain) sequence. Its antigen is unknown. No much larger clone exists at a distance of one base, and base qualities are not known. In the prospective study, participants were roughly 18 to 95 years old, resided in 25 or so geographic areas of the United States, and were enrolled through a virtual design. To assign participants to cohorts, the prospective study relied on clinical history that participants themselves reported in a screening survey and a study questionnaire. ImmuneRACE Cohort 3 recovered participants were defined by two consecutive negative NP/OP PCR tests, healthcare professional clearance, or symptom resolution. Mobile phlebotomists in the prospective study collected whole blood, serum and a nasopharyngeal or oropharyngeal swab from every participant. Over a roughly two-month period, participants in the prospective study had the option of providing additional blood draws and questionnaires. Before DNA extraction, blood samples from the prospective study were shipped at room temperature or frozen.

The sample belongs to a study of blood T cell repertoires in COVID-19 (dated by TCRdb to 2019 to 2021). Regarding the study in general: Samples from collaborators originated in the United States, Italy and Spain and spanned both the acute and convalescent phases of COVID-19. Samples were obtained from the ongoing ImmuneRACE study (first 160 participants) and from 1,254 subjects provided by 6 global collaborators. The sample metadata nearly always contained a de-identified subject ID, COVID-19 status, age in years and sex. Where available, HLA class I and class II types were taken from metadata supplied by the sample provider and were not determined by assay-based typing. The material from the prospective study consisted of cDNA or gDNA derived from T cells, B-cell-depleted T cells, or PBMCs. Deeply sampled blood TCRbeta repertoires from subjects exposed to, actively infected with, or recovered from COVID-19 were included in the dataset. The repertoires were released in a freely available public database intended as a resource for research on the immune response to SARS-CoV-2. Broad study findings and their caveats: The amount of clinical and demographic metadata varied by source and participant and was provided uncurated.

The germline ends are 5 bases apart after V is trimmed by 1 base and J by 5 bases. The germline V gene (reference sequence) sets CDR1 to LNHDA and CDR2 to SQIVND. From the cysteine up to the phenylalanine, the CDR3 has a length of 13 residues. Only the CDR3 DNA stays, 39 bases, in frame from base 1. The immunoSEQ Assay, a bias-controlled multiplex PCR, was used to amplify TCRbeta CDR3 regions from genomic DNA. The paper's data handling went like this. Within the assay, amplification of reference gene primers was used to estimate how many nucleated cells each sample contained. To quantify the absolute abundance of each unique TCRbeta CDR3 rearrangement, sequence reads were collapsed and filtered. For each sample, productive Simpson clonality was calculated by taking the square root of Simpson's diversity index across productive rearrangements. TCRdb re-hosts the immuneACCESS table, in-frame sequences only. Its copies lack some clones; in the studies checked, an unresolved V gene accounts for under half of them, and the cause for the rest is not known. V and J calls and clone size are those listed in that table; D and trimming were worked out from the DNA. This sample is represented by some 260,000 clones; around 84% of them were singletons. The top ten hold over 1.5% of the sample.

Recombination linked TRBV19 to TRBJ2-2, and perhaps TRBD2 as D gene, on 5 matching bases. The specimen sequenced was PBMCs or T cells enriched from blood (not recorded which). The TCR comes from a man in his forties who had recovered from COVID-19. CDR3 sequence: CASSIGGTGELFF. The DNA reads TGTGCCAGTAGTATAGGAGGGACCGGGGAGCTGTTTTTT.